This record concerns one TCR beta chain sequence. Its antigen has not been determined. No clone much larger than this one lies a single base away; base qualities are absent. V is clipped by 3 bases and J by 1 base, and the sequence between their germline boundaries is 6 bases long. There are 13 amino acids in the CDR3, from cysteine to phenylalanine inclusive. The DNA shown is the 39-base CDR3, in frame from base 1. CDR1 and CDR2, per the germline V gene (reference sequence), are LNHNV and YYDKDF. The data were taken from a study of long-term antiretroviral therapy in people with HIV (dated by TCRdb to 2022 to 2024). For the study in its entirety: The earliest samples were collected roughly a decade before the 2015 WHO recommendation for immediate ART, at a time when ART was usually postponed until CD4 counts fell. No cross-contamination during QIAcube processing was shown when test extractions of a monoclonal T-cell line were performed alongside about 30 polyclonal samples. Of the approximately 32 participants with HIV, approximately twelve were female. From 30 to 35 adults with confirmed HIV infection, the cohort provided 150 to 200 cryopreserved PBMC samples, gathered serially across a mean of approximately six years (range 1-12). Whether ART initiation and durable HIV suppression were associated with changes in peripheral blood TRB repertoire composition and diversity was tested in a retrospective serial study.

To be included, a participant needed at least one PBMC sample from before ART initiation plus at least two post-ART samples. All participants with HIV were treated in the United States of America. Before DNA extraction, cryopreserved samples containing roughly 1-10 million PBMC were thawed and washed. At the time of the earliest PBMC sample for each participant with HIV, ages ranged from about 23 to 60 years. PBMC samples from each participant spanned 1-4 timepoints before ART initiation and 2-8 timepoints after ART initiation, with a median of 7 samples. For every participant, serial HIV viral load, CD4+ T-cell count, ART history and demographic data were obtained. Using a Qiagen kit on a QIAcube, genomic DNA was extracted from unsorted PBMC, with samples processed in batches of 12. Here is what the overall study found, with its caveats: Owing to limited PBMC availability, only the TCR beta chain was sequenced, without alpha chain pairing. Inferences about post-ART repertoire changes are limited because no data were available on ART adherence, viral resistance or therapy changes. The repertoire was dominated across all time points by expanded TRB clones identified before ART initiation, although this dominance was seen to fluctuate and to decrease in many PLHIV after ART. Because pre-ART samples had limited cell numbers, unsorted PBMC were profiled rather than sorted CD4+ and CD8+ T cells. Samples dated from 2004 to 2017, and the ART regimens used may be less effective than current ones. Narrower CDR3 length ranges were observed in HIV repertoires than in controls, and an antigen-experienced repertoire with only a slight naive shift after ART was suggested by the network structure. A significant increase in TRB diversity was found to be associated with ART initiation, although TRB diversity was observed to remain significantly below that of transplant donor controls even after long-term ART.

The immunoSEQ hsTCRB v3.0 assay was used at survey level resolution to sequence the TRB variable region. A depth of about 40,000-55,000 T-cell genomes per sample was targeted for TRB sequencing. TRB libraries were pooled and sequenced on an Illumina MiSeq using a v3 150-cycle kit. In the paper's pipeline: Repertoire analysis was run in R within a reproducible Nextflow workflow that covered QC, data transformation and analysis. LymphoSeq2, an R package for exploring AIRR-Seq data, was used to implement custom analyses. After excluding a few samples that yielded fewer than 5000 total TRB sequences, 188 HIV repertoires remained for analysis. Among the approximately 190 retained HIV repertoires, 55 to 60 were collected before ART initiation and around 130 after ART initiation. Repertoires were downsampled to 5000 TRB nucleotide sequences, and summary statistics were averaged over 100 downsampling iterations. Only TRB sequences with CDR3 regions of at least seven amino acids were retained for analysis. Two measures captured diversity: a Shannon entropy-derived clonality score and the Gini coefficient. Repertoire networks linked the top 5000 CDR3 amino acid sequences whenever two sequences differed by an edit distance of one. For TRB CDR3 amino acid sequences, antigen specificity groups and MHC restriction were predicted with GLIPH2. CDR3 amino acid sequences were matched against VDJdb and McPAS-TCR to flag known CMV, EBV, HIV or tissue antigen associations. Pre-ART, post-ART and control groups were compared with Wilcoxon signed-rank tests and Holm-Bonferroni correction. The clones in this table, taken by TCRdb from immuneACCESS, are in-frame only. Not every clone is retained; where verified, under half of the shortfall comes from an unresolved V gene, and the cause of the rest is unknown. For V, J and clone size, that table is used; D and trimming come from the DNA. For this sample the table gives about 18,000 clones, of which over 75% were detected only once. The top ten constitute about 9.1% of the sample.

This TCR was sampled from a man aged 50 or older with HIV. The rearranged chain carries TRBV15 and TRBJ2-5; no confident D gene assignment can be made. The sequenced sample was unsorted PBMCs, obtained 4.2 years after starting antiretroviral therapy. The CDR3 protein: CATSREPQETQYF. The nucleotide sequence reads TGTGCCACCAGCAGGGAGCCCCAAGAGACCCAGTACTTC. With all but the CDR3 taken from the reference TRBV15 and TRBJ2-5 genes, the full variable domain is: DAMVIQNPRYQVTQFGKPVTLSCSQTLNHNVMYWYQQKSSQAPKLLFHYYDKDFNNEADTPDNFQSRRPNTSFCFLDIRSPGLGDTAMYLCATSREPQETQYFGPGTRLLVL.